Each of the 21 T cell receptor beta chains below was sequenced from the same sample in a study of a mutant IDH1 vaccine in newly diagnosed glioma. Indicated time point: week 35, safety follow-up. Every vaccine dose comprised 300 ug of mutant IDH1 20-mer peptide plus topical imiquimod. These receptors have no known antigen. Sequenced by immunoSEQ multiplex PCR; TCRdb stores in-frame clones only, minus some. The sample includes approximately 30,000 clones, over 70% seen only once; the top ten take approximately 9.4%. Sequenced here: PBMCs, sampled from a glioma patient whose treatment included an IDH1 peptide vaccine. These receptors were taken from a woman in her thirties with glioma. Some clones in this sample may be carry-over from other donors' samples.

The chain uses TRBV28 and TRBJ1-1; D is unclear. Trimming stripped 7 bases from V and 7 bases from J, with 10 bases between. CDR3 size: 11 residues. The germline V gene has CDR1 MDHEN and CDR2 SYDVKM. The CDR3 DNA reads as TGTGCCAGCATTAATCGACTTGAAGCTTTCTTT. Its translation is CASINRLEAFF.

This clone was found a few times. This rearrangement joins TRBV10-1 to TRBJ1-5, with a possible D match to TRBD1 (6 bases). The CDR3 spans 13 residues. V dropped 4 bases and J dropped 7 bases, with 11 bases sitting between them. Germline CDR1 reads WNHNN; CDR2 reads SYGVQD (reference sequence). The CDR3 nucleotides read TGCGCCAGCAGTGCAGGGGACGGACAGCCCCAGCATTTT. Encoded protein: CASSAGDGQPQHF.

CDR3 loop: CASSRVFEQVYEQYF. The CDR3 coding sequence is TGTGCCAGCTCACGGGTGTTCGAGCAGGTCTACGAGCAGTACTTC. The chain uses TRBV18 and TRBJ2-7, with D unclear. CDR3 length equals 15 residues. Trimming took 4 bases from V and 3 from J, leaving 16 bases between them. The germline CDR1 and CDR2 sequences are KGHSH and LQKENI. The full variable domain, rest sourced from reference TRBV18 and TRBJ2-7, is NAGVMQNPRHLVRRRGQEARLRCSPMKGHSHVYWYRQLPEEGLKFMVYLQKENIIDESGMPKERFSAEFPKEGPSILRIQQVVRGDSAAYFCASSRVFEQVYEQYFGPGTRLTVT.

The rearrangement joins TRBV6-1 to TRBJ2-1, with a possible D match to TRBD2 (6 bases). Germline-derived CDR1 and CDR2 are MNHNS and SASEGT. The CDR3 covers 14 residues. Trimming shortened V by 11 bases and J by 1 base, and 15 bases separated the two germline ends. In nucleotides, the CDR3 is TGTGCCGGTGGGAGGCGGGAATCCTACAATGAGCAGTTCTTC. Translated: CAGGRRESYNEQFF.

The gene calls are TRBV5-5 and TRBJ2-1; 12 bases are a match to TRBD2. In germline, CDR1 is SGHKS, CDR2 YYEKEE (reference sequence). The CDR3 extends over 16 amino acids. V was clipped by 3 bases and J by 7 bases; unmatched bases: 8. CDR3 in DNA: TGTGCCAGCAGCTCACGACTAGCGGGAGACCTGAATGAGCAGTTCTTC. Translating it yields CASSSRLAGDLNEQFF.

The chain combines TRBV7-9 with TRBJ1-2, with D possibly TRBD1 on 5 matching bases. CDR3 length: 15 amino acids. Trimming took off 5 bases at V and 3 bases at J, with 16 bases between the two ends. CDR1 SEHNR and CDR2 FQNEAQ come from the germline V gene (reference sequence). As DNA, the CDR3 is TGTGCCAGCAGCCTTTCTTCGACAGCCCACTATGGCTACACCTTC. Translating gives CASSLSSTAHYGYTF.

The rearrangement links TRBV6-5 to TRBJ1-5; 8 nucleotides match TRBD1. Per the germline V gene, CDR1 is MNHEY and CDR2 is SVGAGI. This CDR3 is 13 amino acids long. Germline trimming cut 8 bases from V and 6 bases from J; bases unmatched to any gene: 6. The CDR3 reads CASADRAAQPQHF. CDR3 DNA sequence: TGTGCCAGCGCGGACAGGGCCGCTCAGCCCCAGCATTTT.

The CDR3 here is CATQGRDRYEQYF. The CDR3 bases are TGCGCCACTCAAGGGCGGGATAGATACGAGCAGTACTTC. The gene calls are TRBV10-2 and TRBJ2-7, with D perhaps TRBD2 (6 bases). CDR3 size: 13 residues. Germline V gene lookup returns CDR1 WSHSY and CDR2 SAAADI. Deletions cut 10 bases from V and 4 bases from J, with 17 bases between.

The gene calls are TRBV4-1 and TRBJ2-5; TRBD1 is a possible D gene (5 bases). The CDR3 extends over 13 amino acids. Deletions cut 3 bases from V and 5 bases from J, with 10 bases between. The germline V gene encodes CDR1 MGHRA and CDR2 YSYEKL. CDR3: CASSHRAEETQYF. CDR3 nucleotides: TGCGCCAGCAGCCACAGGGCGGAGGAGACCCAGTACTTC.

The chain employs TRBV15 and TRBJ1-4; perhaps TRBD1 as D (6 bases). CDR3 size: 16 residues. Looked up from germline, CDR1 is LNHNV and CDR2 is YYDKDF (reference sequence). V was clipped by 1 base and J by 8 bases, with 17 bases between them. The chain's CDR3 is CATSRGSRDNKEKLFF. CDR3 coding DNA: TGTGCCACCAGCAGAGGATCGCGGGACAATAAAGAAAAACTGTTTTTT.

J is TRBJ1-2 and V is TRBV5-6, with D perhaps TRBD1 (5 bases). Germline CDR1 is SGHDT and CDR2 is YYEEEE. The CDR3 is 16 residues long. V lost 0 bases and J 4 bases, leaving 16 bases between the germline ends. CDR3 amino acids: CASSLDQAGGGYGYTF. In DNA form, the CDR3 reads TGTGCCAGCAGCTTGGACCAGGCCGGGGGAGGCTATGGCTACACCTTC.

This chain joins TRBV9 and TRBJ1-2; maybe TRBD1 (5 bases). CDR3 length: 15 amino acids. The germline CDR1 and CDR2 sequences are SGDLS and YYNGEE. The V end lost 0 bases, the J end lost 7 bases, and 16 bases lay between the germline ends. Written as DNA, the CDR3 is TGTGCCAGCAGCGTAGAGGGTGGGGGGTATTTTGGCTACACCTTC. Protein product: CASSVEGGGYFGYTF.

This clone occurred once. V is TRBV14 and J is TRBJ1-1; no definite D call. V was clipped by 0 bases and J by 0 bases, with 14 bases between them. This CDR3 is built from 17 residues. The germline CDR1 and CDR2 sequences are SGHDN and FVKESK. The chain's CDR3 is CASSQDTGPLMNTEAFF. For the CDR3, the DNA is TGTGCCAGCAGCCAAGACACCGGGCCTTTAATGAACACTGAAGCTTTCTTT.

CDR3 protein: CASSPRRASTGELFF. The CDR3 DNA reads as TGTGCCAGCAGCCCCCGGAGGGCCAGCACCGGGGAGCTGTTTTTT. The chain has TRBV11-2 and TRBJ2-2; the D gene is possibly TRBD2 (6 bases). Germline CDR1 and CDR2: SGHAT and FQNNGV. The CDR3 has 15 amino acids. Trimming took off 5 bases at V and 4 bases at J, with 14 bases between the two ends.

The genes are TRBV29-1 and TRBJ2-2; D call uncertain. The germline V and J ends were trimmed by 5 bases and 1 base, with 5 bases remaining between them. There are 12 residues in the CDR3. Germline assignment: CDR1 SQVTM and CDR2 ANQGSEA. DNA for the CDR3: TGCAGCGTTATACAGAACACCGGGGAGCTGTTTTTT. Amino acid sequence: CSVIQNTGELFF.

This clone appeared once. V is TRBV2 and J is TRBJ2-3; possibly TRBD1 for D (6 bases). V lost 6 bases and J lost 2, with 12 bases in between. The CDR3 totals 14 residues. CDR1 and CDR2 from the germline V gene are SNHLY and FYNNEI. CDR3 nucleotide sequence: TGTGCCAGCAGATTGGACAGACTCACAGATACGCAGTATTTT. It encodes CASRLDRLTDTQYF.

The chain has TRBV19 and TRBJ2-1; 10 nucleotides align to TRBD2. This CDR3 contains 15 residues. Germline CDR1 LNHDA, CDR2 SQIVND (reference sequence). Trimming cost V 3 bases and J 7 bases; bases outside gene matches: 6. Here the CDR3 DNA reads TGTGCCAGTAGTATTAAGACTAGCGGGCGGAATGAGCAGTTCTTC. It translates to CASSIKTSGRNEQFF. The complete variable domain, with remaining parts taken from reference TRBV19 and TRBJ2-1, reads DGGITQSPKYLFRKEGQNVTLSCEQNLNHDAMYWYRQDPGQGLRLIYYSQIVNDFQKGDIAEGYSVSREKKESFPLTVTSAQKNPTAFYLCASSIKTSGRNEQFFGPGTRLTVL.

V and J are TRBV27 and TRBJ1-1; D not certain. The CDR3 has 13 residues. Germline V CDR1 and CDR2: MNHEY, SMNVEV (reference sequence). Trimming stripped 3 bases from V and 5 bases from J, with 10 bases between. The CDR3 sequence is CASSFSRATEAFF. The CDR3, as DNA: TGTGCCAGCAGTTTTAGCCGCGCTACTGAAGCTTTCTTT.

The V gene is TRBV18, the J gene TRBJ2-1, with D possibly being TRBD2 (6 bases). This CDR3 is built from 15 residues. V dropped 4 bases and J dropped 7 bases, with 17 bases sitting between them. CDR1 and CDR2 (germline): KGHSH, LQKENI. As DNA, the CDR3 is TGTGCCAGCTCACTTGGGGAGGCCCAGGGAAATGAGCAGTTCTTC. Translation: CASSLGEAQGNEQFF. Filled out from reference TRBV18 and TRBJ2-1, the complete variable domain reads NAGVMQNPRHLVRRRGQEARLRCSPMKGHSHVYWYRQLPEEGLKFMVYLQKENIIDESGMPKERFSAEFPKEGPSILRIQQVVRGDSAAYFCASSLGEAQGNEQFFGPGTRLTVL.

V is TRBV7-9 and J is TRBJ2-5; TRBD1 matches at 7 bases. Germline loops: CDR1 SEHNR, CDR2 FQNEAQ (reference sequence). Trimming at V came to 7 bases and at J to 1 base, leaving 18 bases not matched to a gene. CDR3 length: 18 amino acids. The CDR3 loop is CASTVLGDSFGSQETQYF. The CDR3, as DNA: TGTGCCAGCACCGTACTCGGGGACAGTTTCGGGTCCCAAGAGACCCAGTACTTC.

The count of this clone is one. The rearrangement links TRBV9 to TRBJ2-1; 8 bases are a match to TRBD2. Trimming cost V 2 bases and J 8 bases; bases outside gene matches: 6. Germline loops: CDR1 SGDLS, CDR2 YYNGEE. The CDR3 loop spans 14 amino acids. CDR3 coding DNA: TGTGCCAGCAGCGTCGGGACTAGGCCCTATGAGCAGTTCTTC. This encodes CASSVGTRPYEQFF. The variable domain in full, with the rest retrieved from reference TRBV9 and TRBJ2-1, is DSGVTQTPKHLITATGQRVTLRCSPRSGDLSVYWYQQSLDQGLQFLIQYYNGEERAKGNILERFSAQQFPDLHSELNLSSLELGDSALYFCASSVGTRPYEQFFGPGTRLTVL.